Presented here are 6 T cell receptor beta chains from one specimen sequenced in a study of cytomegalovirus exposure and HLA in healthy donors. Use of 60 Vbeta and 13 Jbeta primers characterized the PCR. Assay: immunoSEQ multiplex PCR; the TCRdb copy retains only in-frame clones and omits some. Seen here are under 200,000 clones, around four fifths observed once, and the top ten hold roughly 2.1%. The source material was PBMCs. Receptors were obtained from a man between 18 and 29 years old in good health and CMV-seronegative.

V and J are TRBV27 and TRBJ2-1; 8 bases are a match to TRBD1. CDR1 and CDR2 from the germline V gene are MNHEY and SMNVEV (reference sequence). The ends lost 6 bases at V and 4 bases at J; junction bases unmatched: 8. The CDR3 has 15 residues. The DNA of the CDR3 is TGTGCCAGCAGAGAGTCCAGGGGGCTTTACAATGAGCAGTTCTTC. Its translation is CASRESRGLYNEQFF.

V and J are TRBV29-1 and TRBJ1-2; a weak D match, TRBD1 (5 bases). This CDR3 has 14 residues. The germline V gene encodes CDR1 SQVTM and CDR2 ANQGSEA. The germline V and J ends were trimmed by 2 bases and 8 bases, with 18 bases remaining between them. DNA for the CDR3: TGCAGCGTTGAAAGCCCACGGGACTATTGGGGCTACACCTTC. This encodes CSVESPRDYWGYTF. Together with reference TRBV29-1 and TRBJ1-2, the CDR3 gives the full variable domain: SAVISQKPSRDICQRGTSLTIQCQVDSQVTMMFWYRQQPGQSLTLIATANQGSEATYESGFVIDKFPISRPNLTFSTLTVSNMSPEDSSIYLCSVESPRDYWGYTFGSGTRLTVV.

The rearrangement links TRBV7-2 to TRBJ2-5; TRBD2 is a possible D gene (5 bases). Deletions cut 7 bases from V and 5 bases from J, with 20 bases between. CDR1 is SGHTA and CDR2 is FQGNSA in the germline V gene. This CDR3 comprises 15 residues. The CDR3 loop is CASTPGGLGVETQYF. The CDR3 bases are TGTGCCAGCACCCCCGGCGGACTGGGAGTGGAGACCCAGTACTTC.

This clone was seen a single time. The genes are TRBV18 and TRBJ1-6; D is undetermined. The CDR3 is 14 residues long. V gave up 3 bases and J gave up 2 bases, with 5 bases separating them. The germline CDR1 and CDR2 sequences are KGHSH and LQKENI. CDR3 DNA sequence: TGTGCCAGCTCACCCGGGACCTATAATTCACCCCTCCACTTT. Its translation: CASSPGTYNSPLHF.

This rearrangement joins TRBV6-5 to TRBJ2-7; a weak D match, TRBD2 (5 bases). CDR1 MNHEY and CDR2 SVGAGI come from the germline V gene. The CDR3 extends over 14 amino acids. V lost 6 bases and J 3 bases, leaving 15 bases between the germline ends. The CDR3 DNA reads TGTGCCAGCAGACTCAACTTTCGGGGCTACGAGCAGTACTTC. Its protein product is CASRLNFRGYEQYF.

This clone was detected only once. The chain has TRBV28 and TRBJ2-7; the D gene is possibly TRBD1 (6 bases). Germline loops: CDR1 MDHEN, CDR2 SYDVKM. V lost 5 bases, J lost 5 bases, and 22 bases lay in between. The CDR3 is 16 amino acids. CDR3 region: CASSPYLGQGRHEQYF. Written as DNA, the CDR3 is TGTGCCAGCAGTCCCTACCTGGGGCAGGGGCGGCACGAGCAGTACTTC.